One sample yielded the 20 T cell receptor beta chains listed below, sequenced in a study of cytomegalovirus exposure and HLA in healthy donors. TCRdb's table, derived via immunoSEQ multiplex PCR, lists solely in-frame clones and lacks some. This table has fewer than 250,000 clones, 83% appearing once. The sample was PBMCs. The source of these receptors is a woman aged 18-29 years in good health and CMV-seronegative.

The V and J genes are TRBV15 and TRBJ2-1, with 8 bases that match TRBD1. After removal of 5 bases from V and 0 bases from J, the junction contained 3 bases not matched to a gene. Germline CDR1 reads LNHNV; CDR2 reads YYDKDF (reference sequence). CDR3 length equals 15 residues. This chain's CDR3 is CATSRGQGSYNEQFF. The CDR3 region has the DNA TGTGCCACCAGCCGAGGACAGGGCTCCTACAATGAGCAGTTCTTC.

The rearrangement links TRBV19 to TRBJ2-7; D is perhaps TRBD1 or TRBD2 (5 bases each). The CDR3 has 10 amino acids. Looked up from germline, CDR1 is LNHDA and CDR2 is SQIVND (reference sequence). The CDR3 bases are TGTGATCTTTGGGACGCTGAGCAGTACTTC. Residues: CDLWDAEQYF.

CDR3 region: CASSQVQGNTGELFF. The CDR3 DNA reads TGCGCCAGCAGCCAAGTACAGGGGAACACCGGGGAGCTGTTTTTT. The rearrangement uses TRBV4-1 and TRBJ2-2; maybe TRBD1 (6 bases). V lost 1 base and J lost 1, with 7 bases in between. The CDR3 runs 15 residues. Germline CDR1 MGHRA, CDR2 YSYEKL.

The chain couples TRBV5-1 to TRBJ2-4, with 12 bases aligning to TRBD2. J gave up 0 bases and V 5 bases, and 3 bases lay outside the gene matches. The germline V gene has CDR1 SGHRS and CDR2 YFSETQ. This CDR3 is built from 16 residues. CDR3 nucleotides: TGCGCCAGCAGATGGACTAGCGGGGTAGCCAAAAACATTCAGTACTTC. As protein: CASRWTSGVAKNIQYF. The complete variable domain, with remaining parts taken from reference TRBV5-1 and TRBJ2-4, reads KAGVTQTPRYLIKTRGQQVTLSCSPISGHRSVSWYQQTPGQGLQFLFEYFSETQRNKGNFPGRFSGRQFSNSRSEMNVSTLELGDSALYLCASRWTSGVAKNIQYFGAGTRLSVL.

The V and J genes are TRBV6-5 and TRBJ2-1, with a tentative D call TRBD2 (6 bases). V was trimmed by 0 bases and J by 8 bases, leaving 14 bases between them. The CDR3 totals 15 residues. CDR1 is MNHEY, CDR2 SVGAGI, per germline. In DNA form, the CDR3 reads TGTGCCAGCAGTTACTCGGCGGGATCGGTGGATGAGCAGTTCTTC. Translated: CASSYSAGSVDEQFF.

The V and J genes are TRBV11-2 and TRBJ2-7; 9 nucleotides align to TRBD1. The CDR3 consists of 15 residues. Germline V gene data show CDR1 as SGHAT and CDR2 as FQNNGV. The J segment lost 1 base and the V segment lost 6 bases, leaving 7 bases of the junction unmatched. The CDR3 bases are TGTGCCAGCAGGCAGCCGGGACAGGGATCCTACGAGCAGTACTTC. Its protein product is CASRQPGQGSYEQYF.

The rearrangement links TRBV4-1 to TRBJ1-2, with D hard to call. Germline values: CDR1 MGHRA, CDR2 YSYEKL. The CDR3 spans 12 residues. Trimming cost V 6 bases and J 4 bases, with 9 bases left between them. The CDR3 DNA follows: TGCGCCAGCAGTCCCGGGCTCTATGGCTACACCTTC. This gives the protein CASSPGLYGYTF.

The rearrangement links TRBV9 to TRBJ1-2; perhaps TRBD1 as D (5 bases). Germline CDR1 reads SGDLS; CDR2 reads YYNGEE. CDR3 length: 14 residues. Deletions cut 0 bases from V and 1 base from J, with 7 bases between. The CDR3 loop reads CASSVGGVNYGYTF. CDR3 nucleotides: TGTGCCAGCAGCGTAGGGGGGGTTAACTATGGCTACACCTTC.

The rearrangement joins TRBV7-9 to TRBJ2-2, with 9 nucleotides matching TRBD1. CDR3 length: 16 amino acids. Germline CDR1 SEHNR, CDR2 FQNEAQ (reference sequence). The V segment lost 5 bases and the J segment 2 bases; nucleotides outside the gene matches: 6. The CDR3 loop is CASSHRGRTNTGELFF. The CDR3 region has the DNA TGTGCCAGCAGCCACAGGGGGCGTACAAACACCGGGGAGCTGTTTTTT.

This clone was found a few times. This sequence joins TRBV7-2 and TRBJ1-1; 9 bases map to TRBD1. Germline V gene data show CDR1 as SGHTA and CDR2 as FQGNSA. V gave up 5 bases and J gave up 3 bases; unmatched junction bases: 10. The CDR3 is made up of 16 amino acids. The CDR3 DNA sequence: TGTGCCAGCAGCCGGGAGGTAGGACAGGGGCACACTGAAGCTTTCTTT. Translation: CASSREVGQGHTEAFF.

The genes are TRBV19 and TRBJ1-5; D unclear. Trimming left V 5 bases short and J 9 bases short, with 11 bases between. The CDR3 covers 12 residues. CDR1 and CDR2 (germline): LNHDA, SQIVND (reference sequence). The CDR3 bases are TGTGCCAGTAGTCGGACTCCAGGGCCCCAGCATTTT. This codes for CASSRTPGPQHF.

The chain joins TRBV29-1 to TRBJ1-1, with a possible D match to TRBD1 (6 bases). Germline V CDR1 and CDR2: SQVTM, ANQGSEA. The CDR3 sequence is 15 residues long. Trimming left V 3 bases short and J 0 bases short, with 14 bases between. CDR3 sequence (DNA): TGCAGCGTTGAGATCGGGGGCCGGATGAACACTGAAGCTTTCTTT. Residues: CSVEIGGRMNTEAFF. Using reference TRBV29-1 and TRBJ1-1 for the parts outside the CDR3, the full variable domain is SAVISQKPSRDICQRGTSLTIQCQVDSQVTMMFWYRQQPGQSLTLIATANQGSEATYESGFVIDKFPISRPNLTFSTLTVSNMSPEDSSIYLCSVEIGGRMNTEAFFGQGTRLTVV.

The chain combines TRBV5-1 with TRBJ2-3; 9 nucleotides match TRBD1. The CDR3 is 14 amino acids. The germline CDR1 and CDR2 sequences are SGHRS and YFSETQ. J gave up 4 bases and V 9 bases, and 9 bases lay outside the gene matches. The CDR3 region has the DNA TGCGCCACCACGGACAGGGGAGGTCCAGATACGCAGTATTTT. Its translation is CATTDRGGPDTQYF.

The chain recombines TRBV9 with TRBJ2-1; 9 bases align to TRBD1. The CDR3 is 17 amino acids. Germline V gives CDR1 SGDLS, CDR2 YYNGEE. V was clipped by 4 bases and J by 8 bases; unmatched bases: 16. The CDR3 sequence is CASSPRPPGQGNDEQFF. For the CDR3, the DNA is TGTGCCAGCAGCCCCCGTCCCCCGGGACAGGGTAACGATGAGCAGTTCTTC.

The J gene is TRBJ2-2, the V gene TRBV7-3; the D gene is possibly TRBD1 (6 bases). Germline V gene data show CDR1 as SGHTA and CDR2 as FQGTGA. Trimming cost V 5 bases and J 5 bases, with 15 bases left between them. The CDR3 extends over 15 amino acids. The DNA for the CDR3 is TGTGCCAGCAGCCCGATGTCAGGGGCAACCGGGGAGCTGTTTTTT. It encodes CASSPMSGATGELFF.

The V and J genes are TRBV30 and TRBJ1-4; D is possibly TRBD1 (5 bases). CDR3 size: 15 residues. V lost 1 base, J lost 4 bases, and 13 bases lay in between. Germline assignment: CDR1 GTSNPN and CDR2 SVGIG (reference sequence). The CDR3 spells CAWSAPGRINEKLFF. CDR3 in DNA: TGTGCCTGGAGTGCTCCGGGACGGATTAATGAAAAACTGTTTTTT.

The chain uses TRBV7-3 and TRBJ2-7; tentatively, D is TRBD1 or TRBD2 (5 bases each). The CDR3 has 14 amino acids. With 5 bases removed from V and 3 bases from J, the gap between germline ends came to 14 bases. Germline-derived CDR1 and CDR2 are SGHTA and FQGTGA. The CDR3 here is CASSIDRDGYEQYF. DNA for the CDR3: TGTGCCAGCAGCATTGACCGGGACGGCTACGAGCAGTACTTC. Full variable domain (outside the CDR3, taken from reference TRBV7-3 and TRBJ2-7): GAGVSQTPSNKVTEKGKYVELRCDPISGHTALYWYRQSLGQGPEFLIYFQGTGAADDSGLPNDRFFAVRPEGSVSTLKIQRTERGDSAVYLCASSIDRDGYEQYFGPGTRLTVT.

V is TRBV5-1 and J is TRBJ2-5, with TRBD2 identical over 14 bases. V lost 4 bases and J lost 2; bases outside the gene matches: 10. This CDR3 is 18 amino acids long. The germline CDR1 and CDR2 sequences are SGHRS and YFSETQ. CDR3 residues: CASSPPGTSGSSQETQYF. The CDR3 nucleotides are TGCGCCAGCAGCCCCCCCGGGACTAGCGGGAGTAGTCAAGAGACCCAGTACTTC.

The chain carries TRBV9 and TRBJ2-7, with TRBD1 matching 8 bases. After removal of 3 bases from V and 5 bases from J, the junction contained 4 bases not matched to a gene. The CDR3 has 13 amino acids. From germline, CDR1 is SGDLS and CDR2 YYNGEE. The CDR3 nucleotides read TGTGCCAGCAGCGAGACAGGGGACCACGAGCAGTACTTC. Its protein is CASSETGDHEQYF.

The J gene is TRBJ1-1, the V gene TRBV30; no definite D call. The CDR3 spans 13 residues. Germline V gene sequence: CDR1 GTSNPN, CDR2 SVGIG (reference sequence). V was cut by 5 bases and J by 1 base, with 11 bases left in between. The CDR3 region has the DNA TGTGCCTGGGTGGGCCGAGGGAACACTGAAGCTTTCTTT. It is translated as CAWVGRGNTEAFF.